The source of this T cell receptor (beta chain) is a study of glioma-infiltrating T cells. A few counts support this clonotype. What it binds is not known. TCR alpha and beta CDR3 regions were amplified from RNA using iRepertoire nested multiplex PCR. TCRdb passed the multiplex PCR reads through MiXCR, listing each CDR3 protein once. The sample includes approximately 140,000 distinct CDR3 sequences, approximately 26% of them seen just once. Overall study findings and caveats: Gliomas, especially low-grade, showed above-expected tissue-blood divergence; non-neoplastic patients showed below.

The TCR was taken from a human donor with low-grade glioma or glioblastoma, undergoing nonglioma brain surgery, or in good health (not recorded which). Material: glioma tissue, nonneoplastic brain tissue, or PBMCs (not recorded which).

The CDR3: CASSLGRRTGTGELFF. The CDR3 bases are TGCGCCAGCAGCTTGGGGAGGAGGACAGGGACCGGGGAGCTGTTTTTT. The chain carries TRBV4-1 and TRBJ2-2, with 8 bases identical to TRBD1. CDR1 is MGHRA, CDR2 YSYEKL, per germline. Trimming took 5 bases from V and 5 from J; bases not matched to a gene: 10. The CDR3 is made up of 16 amino acids.